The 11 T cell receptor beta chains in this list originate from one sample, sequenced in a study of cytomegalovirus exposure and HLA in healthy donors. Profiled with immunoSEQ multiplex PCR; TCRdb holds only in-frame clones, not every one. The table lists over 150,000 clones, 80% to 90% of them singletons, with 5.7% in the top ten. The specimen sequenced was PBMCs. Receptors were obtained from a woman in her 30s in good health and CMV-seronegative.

The CDR3 DNA is TGTGCCAGCAGCCAAGAGATAGCCAGGGGAGGTGACGAGCAGTACTTC. Translated, it gives CASSQEIARGGDEQYF. This chain links TRBV4-2 with TRBJ2-7; D assignment may be TRBD1 or TRBD2 (6 bases each). CDR3 length: 16 residues. CDR1 and CDR2 from the germline V gene are LGHNA and YNFKEQ. V was clipped by 0 bases and J by 5 bases, with 17 bases between them.

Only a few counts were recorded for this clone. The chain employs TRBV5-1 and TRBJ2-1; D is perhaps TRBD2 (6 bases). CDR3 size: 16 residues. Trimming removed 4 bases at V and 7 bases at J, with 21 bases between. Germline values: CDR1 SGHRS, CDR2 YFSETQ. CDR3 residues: CASSPDPALAENEQFF. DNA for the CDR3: TGCGCCAGCAGCCCGGACCCGGCGTTAGCGGAGAATGAGCAGTTCTTC. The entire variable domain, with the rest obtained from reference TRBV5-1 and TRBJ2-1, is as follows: KAGVTQTPRYLIKTRGQQVTLSCSPISGHRSVSWYQQTPGQGLQFLFEYFSETQRNKGNFPGRFSGRQFSNSRSEMNVSTLELGDSALYLCASSPDPALAENEQFFGPGTRLTVL.

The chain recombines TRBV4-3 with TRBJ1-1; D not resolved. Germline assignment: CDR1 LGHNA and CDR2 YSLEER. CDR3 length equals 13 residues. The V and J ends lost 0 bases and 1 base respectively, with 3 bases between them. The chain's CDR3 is CASSQDWNTEAFF. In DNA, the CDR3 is TGCGCCAGCAGCCAAGATTGGAACACTGAAGCTTTCTTT.

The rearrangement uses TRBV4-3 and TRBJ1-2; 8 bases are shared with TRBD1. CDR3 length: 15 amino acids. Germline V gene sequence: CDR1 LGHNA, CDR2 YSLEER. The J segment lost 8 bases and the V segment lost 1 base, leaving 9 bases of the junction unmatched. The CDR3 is CASSQGQGRGNGYTF. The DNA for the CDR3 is TGCGCCAGCAGCCAAGGACAGGGGCGAGGTAACGGCTACACCTTC.

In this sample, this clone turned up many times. CDR3 sequence: CASAVGVRYGYTF. The CDR3 DNA sequence: TGTGCCAGCGCGGTGGGGGTACGATATGGCTACACCTTC. The V gene is TRBV6-1, the J gene TRBJ1-2, with D possibly TRBD1 on 5 matching bases. Germline CDR1 reads MNHNS; CDR2 reads SASEGT. The CDR3 spans 13 residues. Deletions cut 8 bases from V and 5 bases from J, with 15 bases between.

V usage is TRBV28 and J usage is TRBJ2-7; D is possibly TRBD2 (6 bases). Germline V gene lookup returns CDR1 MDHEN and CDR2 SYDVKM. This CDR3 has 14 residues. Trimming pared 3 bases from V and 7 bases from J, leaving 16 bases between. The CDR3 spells CASSFTGASGEQYF. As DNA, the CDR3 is TGTGCCAGCAGTTTCACGGGAGCCTCGGGGGAGCAGTACTTC.

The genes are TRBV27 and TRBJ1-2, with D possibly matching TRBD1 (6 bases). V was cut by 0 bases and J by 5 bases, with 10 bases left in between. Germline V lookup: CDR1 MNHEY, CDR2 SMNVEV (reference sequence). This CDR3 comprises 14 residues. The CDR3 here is CASSLSGRGYGYTF. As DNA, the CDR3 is TGTGCCAGCAGTTTATCGGGCAGGGGTTATGGCTACACCTTC.

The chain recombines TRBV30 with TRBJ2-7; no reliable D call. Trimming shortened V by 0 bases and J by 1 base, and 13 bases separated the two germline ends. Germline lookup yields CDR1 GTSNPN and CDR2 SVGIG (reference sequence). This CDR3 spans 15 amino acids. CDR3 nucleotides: TGTGCCTGGAGTGTAGGAGCCGGAAATTCCTACGAGCAGTACTTC. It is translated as CAWSVGAGNSYEQYF. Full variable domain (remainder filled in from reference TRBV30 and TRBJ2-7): SQTIHQWPATLVQPVGSPLSLECTVEGTSNPNLYWYRQAAGRGLQLLFYSVGIGQISSEVPQNLSASRPQDRQFILSSKKLLLSDSGFYLCAWSVGAGNSYEQYFGPGTRLTVT.

CDR3 region: CASSPGSSGNYEQYF. The CDR3 DNA sequence: TGTGCCAGCTCACCAGGGTCTAGCGGGAACTACGAGCAGTACTTC. The chain joins TRBV18 to TRBJ2-7; TRBD2 agrees at 9 bases. The CDR3 is made up of 15 amino acids. Germline assignment: CDR1 KGHSH and CDR2 LQKENI. J was trimmed by 3 bases and V by 2 bases; bases with no gene match: 5.

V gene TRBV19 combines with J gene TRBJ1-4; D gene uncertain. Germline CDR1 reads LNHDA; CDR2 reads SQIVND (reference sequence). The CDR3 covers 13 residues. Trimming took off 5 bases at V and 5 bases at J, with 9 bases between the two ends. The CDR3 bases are TGTGCCAGTAGTGAAGGTCTAAATGAAAAACTGTTTTTT. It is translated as CASSEGLNEKLFF.

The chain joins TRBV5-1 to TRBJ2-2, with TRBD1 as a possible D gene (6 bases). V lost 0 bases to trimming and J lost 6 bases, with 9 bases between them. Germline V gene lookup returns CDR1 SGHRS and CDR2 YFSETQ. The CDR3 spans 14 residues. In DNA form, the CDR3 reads TGCGCCAGCAGCTTGGCGAAGGGGGCCGGGGAGCTGTTTTTT. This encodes CASSLAKGAGELFF.